Given below is one T cell receptor beta chain in context. Its antigen is not yet known. No clone much larger than this one lies a single base away; base qualities are absent. The data are from a study of blood T cell repertoires in COVID-19 (dated by TCRdb to 2020 to 2022). At the level of the whole study: Samples covering the acute and convalescent phases of COVID-19 were provided by collaborators in the United States, Italy and Spain. The prospective study material was composed of cDNA or gDNA derived from T cells, B-cell-depleted T cells, or PBMCs. Subjects who had been exposed to COVID-19, were actively infected with it, or had recovered from it provided the deeply sampled blood TCRbeta repertoires that made up the dataset. The repertoires were released in a freely available public database intended as a resource for research on the immune response to SARS-CoV-2. The samples were drawn from the first 160 participants of the ongoing ImmuneRACE study and from 950 to 1,500 subjects provided by 6 global collaborators. Sample metadata almost always included a de-identified subject ID, COVID-19 status, age in years and sex. HLA class I and class II types, where available, came from metadata supplied by the sample provider rather than from assay-based typing.

The collaborating institutions used their own protocols to collect whole blood in K2EDTA tubes. For TCRbeta analysis, collaborators shipped samples as frozen whole blood, isolated PBMCs, or DNA extracted from either of those sample types. The immunoSEQ Assay, a bias-controlled multiplex PCR, was used to amplify TCRbeta CDR3 regions from genomic DNA. In the authors' own workflow: Nucleated cell counts per sample were estimated from amplification of reference gene primers within the assay. To quantify the absolute abundance of each unique TCRbeta CDR3 rearrangement, sequence reads were collapsed and filtered. For each sample, productive Simpson clonality was calculated as the square root of Simpson's diversity index across productive rearrangements. TCRdb took over this immuneACCESS table, retaining in-frame rearrangements with V and J assigned. Such tables are incomplete; in checked studies, under half of the missing clones stem from an unresolved V gene, and the remainder is unexplained. That table gives V, J and clone size, and the DNA gave D and trimming. The table for this sample lists about 140,000 clones; roughly four fifths of them were counted only once. Roughly 9% of the sample belongs to the ten largest clones.

Overall study results and their limits: The amount of clinical and demographic metadata varied by source and participant and was provided uncurated.

V trim: 7 bases; J trim: 5 bases; unmatched bases: 6. CDR1 and CDR2 are read off the germline V gene as SNHLY and FYNNEI. Measured from the cysteine to the phenylalanine, the CDR3 is 13 residues long. The sequence is cut down to CDR3 DNA, 39 bases in frame from base 1. Material for sequencing was peripheral blood. The sequence is built from TRBV2 and TRBJ2-5; TRBD1 aligns with 8 central bases. The source is a woman at least 80 years old in a cohort sampled during active or convalescent COVID-19. The CDR3 region reads CASKAGGVETQYF. In nucleotides, the sequence is TGTGCCAGCAAGGCAGGGGGCGTTGAGACCCAGTACTTC.